This TCR beta chain was found in a study of blood T cell repertoires in COVID-19. The germline V gene has CDR1 SGHTA and CDR2 FQGNSA. The CDR3 contains 13 residues. V was pared by 3 bases and J by 7 bases, with 12 bases between. Seattle's enrolled individuals joined amid active infection and were then monitored longitudinally. Produced via immunoSEQ multiplex PCR; TCRdb's table is partial and in-frame only. The table includes approximately 250,000 clones, approximately 86% detected once. This clonotype was sampled from a woman aged 55-75 years with COVID-19, enrolled during active disease. The specimen was peripheral blood. The rearrangement joins TRBV7-2 to TRBJ2-5; D is perhaps TRBD1 (6 bases). Here the CDR3 DNA reads TGTGCCAGCAGCTTTGGCGCGACAGGGACCCAGTACTTC. It is translated as CASSFGATGTQYF.